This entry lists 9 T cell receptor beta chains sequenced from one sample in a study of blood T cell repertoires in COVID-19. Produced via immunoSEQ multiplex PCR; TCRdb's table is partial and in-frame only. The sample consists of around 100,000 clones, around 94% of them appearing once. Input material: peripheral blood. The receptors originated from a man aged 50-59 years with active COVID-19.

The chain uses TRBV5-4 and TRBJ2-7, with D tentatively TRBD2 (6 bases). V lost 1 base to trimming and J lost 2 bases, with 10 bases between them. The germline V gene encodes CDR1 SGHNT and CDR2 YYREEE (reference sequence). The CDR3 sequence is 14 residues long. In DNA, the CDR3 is TGTGCCAGCAGCTTGTGGGGGGTAACCTACGAGCAGTACTTC. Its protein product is CASSLWGVTYEQYF.

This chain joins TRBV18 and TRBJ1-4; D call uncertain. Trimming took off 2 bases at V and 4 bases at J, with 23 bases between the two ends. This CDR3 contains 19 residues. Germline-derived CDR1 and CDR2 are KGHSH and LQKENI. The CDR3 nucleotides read TGTGCCAGCTCACCAGACGCAATTGAAAGGACGAGGGTTAATGAAAAACTGTTTTTT. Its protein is CASSPDAIERTRVNEKLFF. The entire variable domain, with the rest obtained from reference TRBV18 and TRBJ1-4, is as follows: NAGVMQNPRHLVRRRGQEARLRCSPMKGHSHVYWYRQLPEEGLKFMVYLQKENIIDESGMPKERFSAEFPKEGPSILRIQQVVRGDSAAYFCASSPDAIERTRVNEKLFFGSGTQLSVL.

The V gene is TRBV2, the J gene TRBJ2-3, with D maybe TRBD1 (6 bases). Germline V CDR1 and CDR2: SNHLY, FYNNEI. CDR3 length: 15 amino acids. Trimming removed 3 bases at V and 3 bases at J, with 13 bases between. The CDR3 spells CASSDQGMSTDTQYF. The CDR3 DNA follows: TGTGCCAGCAGTGATCAGGGGATGAGTACAGATACGCAGTATTTT.

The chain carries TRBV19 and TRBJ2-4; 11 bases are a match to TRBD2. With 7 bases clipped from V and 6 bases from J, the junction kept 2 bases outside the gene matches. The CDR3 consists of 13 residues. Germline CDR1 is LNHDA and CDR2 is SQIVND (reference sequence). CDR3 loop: CASIGLAGNIQYF. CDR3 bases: TGTGCCAGTATTGGACTAGCGGGAAACATTCAGTACTTC.

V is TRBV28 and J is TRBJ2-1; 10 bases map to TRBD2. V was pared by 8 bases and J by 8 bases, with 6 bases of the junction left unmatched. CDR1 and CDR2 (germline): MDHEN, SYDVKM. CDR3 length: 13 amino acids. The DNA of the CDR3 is TGTGCCAGCTTTAGCGGGAGGATCTATGAGCAGTTCTTC. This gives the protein CASFSGRIYEQFF.

The DNA of the CDR3 is TGTGCCAGCAGTTACTCCTTAGCGGGAGGGCCGGCAGATACGCAGTATTTT. Amino acid sequence: CASSYSLAGGPADTQYF. The chain joins TRBV6-2 or TRBV6-3 to TRBJ2-3; 11 nucleotides match TRBD2. The CDR3 totals 17 residues. J was trimmed by 4 bases and V by 0 bases; bases with no gene match: 6. Germline V gene sequence: CDR1 MNHEY, CDR2 SVGEGT.

The CDR3 DNA sequence: TGTGCCAGCAGCTTAGAGGACAGGAGGAACACTGAAGCTTTCTTT. Encoded protein: CASSLEDRRNTEAFF. The chain employs TRBV7-8 and TRBJ1-1; 7 bases agree with TRBD1. V was clipped by 1 base and J by 1 base; unmatched bases: 3. The CDR3 has 15 amino acids. Germline loops: CDR1 SGHVS, CDR2 FQNEAQ.

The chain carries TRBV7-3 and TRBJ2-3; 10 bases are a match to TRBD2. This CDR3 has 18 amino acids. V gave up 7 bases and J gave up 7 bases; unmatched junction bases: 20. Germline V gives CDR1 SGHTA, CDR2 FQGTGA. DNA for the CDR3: TGTGCCAGCACCCTCGATGGGGGGGCTAGCGGGAGAACTAATACGCAGTATTTT. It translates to CASTLDGGASGRTNTQYF.

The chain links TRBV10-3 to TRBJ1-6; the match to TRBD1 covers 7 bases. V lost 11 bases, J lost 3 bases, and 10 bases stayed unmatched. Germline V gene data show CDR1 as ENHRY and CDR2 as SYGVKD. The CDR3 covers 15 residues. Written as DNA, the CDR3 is TGTGCCTCCAGCCCCGGGGACAGCTATAATTCACCCCTCCACTTT. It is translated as CASSPGDSYNSPLHF.